The rows below give T cell receptor beta chains drawn from one sample of a study of cytomegalovirus exposure and HLA in healthy donors. Here immunoSEQ multiplex PCR was the method, and the copy in TCRdb shows in-frame clones only, minus some. The sample yields 160,000 or so clones, roughly 79% seen once. Material for sequencing was PBMCs. These receptor sequences come from a man in his forties in good health and CMV-seronegative. The CDR3 runs from the conserved cysteine through the conserved F or W. Each record gives: D gene, V gene, J gene, clone size, CDR3 protein, CDR3 DNA. The D gene is left open where the match is weak. Expanded clones are given a class, and other clones once, few, many or no size at all.

>TRBD1|TRBV27|TRBJ2-3|.
CASSFLMDRGGPSGITDTQYF
TGTGCCAGCAGTTTTCTAATGGACAGGGGTGGACCTAGCGGAATTACAGATACGCAGTATTTT
>.|TRBV5-1|TRBJ1-2|.
CASGPGNYGYTF
TGCGCCAGCGGTCCGGGAAACTATGGCTACACCTTC
>.|TRBV7-9|TRBJ2-3|.
CASSFGGEDTQYF
TGTGCCAGCAGCTTTGGCGGGGAAGATACGCAGTATTTT
>.|TRBV2|TRBJ1-2|once
CASSMDTNYGYTF
TGTGCCAGCAGCATGGACACGAACTATGGCTACACCTTC
>TRBD2|TRBV27|TRBJ2-3|few
CASSFGGLEGRTDTQYF
TGTGCCAGCAGTTTCGGGGGACTAGAGGGGAGGACAGATACGCAGTATTTT
>.|TRBV10-1|TRBJ2-2|.
CASSDGQYTGELFF
TGCGCCAGCAGTGACGGACAGTACACCGGGGAGCTGTTTTTT
>TRBD1|TRBV9|TRBJ2-2|.
CASRKTGVGELFF
TGTGCCAGCAGGAAAACAGGGGTCGGGGAGCTGTTTTTT
>TRBD1|TRBV19|TRBJ1-5|.
CASKGTGPSNQPQHF
TGTGCCAGTAAGGGGACAGGACCTTCCAATCAGCCCCAGCATTTT
>.|TRBV27|TRBJ1-6|.
CASSFGARNSPLHF
TGTGCCAGCAGTTTTGGGGCTAGAAATTCACCCCTCCACTTT
>TRBD2|TRBV9|TRBJ2-3|.
CASSTGTSGSTDTQYF
TGTGCCAGCAGCACCGGGACTAGCGGTAGCACAGATACGCAGTATTTT
>.|TRBV27|TRBJ1-6|.
CASFLLTDGMRAPDNSPLHF
TGTGCCAGCTTCCTACTCACGGACGGGATGCGGGCCCCAGATAATTCACCCCTCCACTTT
>.|TRBV6-5|TRBJ2-5|.
CASSKKGLLQETQYF
TGTGCCAGCAGTAAAAAGGGACTGTTACAAGAGACCCAGTACTTC
>.|TRBV28|TRBJ2-7|few
CASSSQGGSYEQYF
TGTGCCAGCAGTTCGCAGGGGGGTTCCTACGAGCAGTACTTC
>.|TRBV5-4|TRBJ2-7|.
CASSALADYEQYF
TGTGCCAGCAGCGCACTAGCAGACTACGAGCAGTACTTC
>.|TRBV25-1|TRBJ1-4|.
CASSEQGITEKLFF
TGTGCCAGCAGTGAACAGGGGATAACTGAAAAACTGTTTTTT
>.|TRBV9|TRBJ1-2|.
CASSVESANYGYTF
TGTGCCAGCAGCGTAGAATCAGCTAACTATGGCTACACCTTC
>.|TRBV14|TRBJ1-1|.
CASSQIQGWDTEAFF
TGTGCCAGCAGCCAAATACAGGGATGGGACACTGAAGCTTTCTTT
>TRBD2|TRBV7-9|TRBJ2-1|.
CASSLGEGEQFF
TGTGCCAGCAGCTTAGGGGAGGGTGAGCAGTTCTTC
>TRBD2|TRBV18|TRBJ2-3|.
CASSPLPALADRTDTQYF
TGTGCCAGCTCACCTCTACCTGCACTAGCGGACCGCACAGATACGCAGTATTTT
>.|TRBV19|TRBJ2-7|.
CASSIGGWSEQYF
TGTGCCAGTAGTATAGGGGGCTGGAGCGAGCAGTACTTC
>.|TRBV7-9|TRBJ2-7|.
CASSPQRGGYEQYF
TGTGCCAGCAGCCCCCAAAGAGGCGGCTACGAGCAGTACTTC
>TRBD2|TRBV6-1|TRBJ2-1|once
CASIHGGGYNEQFF
TGTGCCAGCATCCACGGGGGGGGCTACAATGAGCAGTTCTTC
>.|TRBV27|TRBJ2-1|once
CASRGGGPNEQFF
TGTGCCAGCAGAGGGGGAGGGCCGAATGAGCAGTTCTTC
>.|TRBV7-9|TRBJ1-1|.
CASSSGGAVGRGTREAFF
TGTGCCAGCAGCTCCGGGGGGGCGGTGGGCCGAGGGACCCGTGAAGCTTTCTTT
>TRBD2|TRBV9|TRBJ2-1|.
CASSVGLAGAPGEQFF
TGTGCCAGCAGCGTAGGACTAGCGGGAGCCCCGGGTGAGCAGTTCTTC
>TRBD1|TRBV30|TRBJ2-7|.
CAWSHGTGNYEQYF
TGTGCCTGGAGTCACGGGACAGGCAACTACGAGCAGTACTTC
>.|TRBV5-8|TRBJ2-7|.
CASSLGLSGYEQYF
TGTGCCAGCAGCTTGGGACTCTCTGGGTACGAGCAGTACTTC
>.|TRBV7-9|TRBJ1-2|few
CSSSLRRGETNYGYTF
TGTTCCAGCAGCTTAAGGAGGGGAGAGACTAACTATGGCTACACCTTC
>TRBD2|TRBV5-1|TRBJ2-7|.
CASSRTQTSGNYEQYF
TGCGCCAGCAGCAGAACACAGACTAGCGGGAACTACGAGCAGTACTTC
>.|TRBV2|TRBJ1-4|.
CASNAGRNNEKLFF
TGTGCCAGCAATGCGGGTCGAAATAATGAAAAACTGTTTTTT
>.|TRBV7-8|TRBJ2-7|once
CASSPRQDSYEQYF
TGTGCCAGCAGCCCGCGACAGGACTCCTACGAGCAGTACTTC
>.|TRBV6-5|TRBJ2-7|.
CASREGPYEQYF
TGTGCCAGCAGGGAGGGCCCCTACGAGCAGTACTTC
>.|TRBV20-1|TRBJ2-3|.
CSPGVDTQYF
TGCAGTCCAGGGGTCGATACGCAGTATTTT
>.|TRBV6-4|TRBJ2-7|.
CASTRSRDYEQYF
TGTGCCAGCACCCGATCCAGGGACTACGAGCAGTACTTC
>TRBD1|TRBV7-9|TRBJ2-3|.
CASSLRRDSITDTQYF
TGTGCCAGCAGCTTACGTAGGGACAGCATCACAGATACGCAGTATTTT
>TRBD1|TRBV7-9|TRBJ2-1|.
CASSPDRGDYNEQFF
TGTGCCAGCAGCCCGGACAGGGGAGATTACAATGAGCAGTTCTTC
>.|TRBV28|TRBJ2-7|.
CASSLKQALSYEQYF
TGTGCCAGCAGTTTAAAACAGGCCCTCTCCTACGAGCAGTACTTC
>.|TRBV5-1|TRBJ1-2|.
CASSSQGNYGYTF
TGCGCCAGCAGCTCACAGGGTAACTATGGCTACACCTTC
>TRBD2|TRBV28|TRBJ2-1|.
CASSLAGGSGNEQFF
TGTGCCAGCAGTTTAGCGGGAGGATCCGGCAATGAGCAGTTCTTC
>TRBD1|TRBV29-1|TRBJ1-4|.
CSGSTGWEEKLFF
TGCAGCGGGTCGACAGGGTGGGAGGAAAAACTGTTTTTT
>.|TRBV5-1|TRBJ2-1|.
CASSPPGPSYNEQFF
TGCGCCAGCAGCCCCCCAGGCCCCTCCTACAATGAGCAGTTCTTC
>TRBD1|TRBV5-6|TRBJ1-1|.
CASSSVGGNTEAFF
TGTGCCAGCAGCTCGGTAGGGGGCAACACTGAAGCTTTCTTT
>.|TRBV7-9|TRBJ2-3|once
CASSTLGPDTQYF
TGTGCCAGCAGTACCCTGGGCCCAGATACGCAGTATTTT
>TRBD2|TRBV28|TRBJ2-7|.
CASIPGGGLAYEQYF
TGTGCCAGTATTCCGGGGGGGGGTTTGGCCTACGAGCAGTACTTC
>TRBD1|TRBV5-6|TRBJ1-2|.
CASSLTGEIGYTF
TGTGCCAGCAGCCTTACAGGGGAAATTGGCTACACCTTC
>.|TRBV5-1|TRBJ1-1|.
CASSLVLGGDTEAFF
TGCGCCAGCAGCTTGGTTCTGGGGGGGGATACTGAAGCTTTCTTT
>.|TRBV18|TRBJ1-2|.
CASSPQAQDSGYTF
TGTGCCAGCTCACCGCAGGCCCAGGACAGTGGCTACACCTTC
>TRBD1|TRBV5-4|TRBJ2-7|few
CASSWAGTGGAEQYF
TGTGCCAGCAGCTGGGCCGGGACAGGGGGCGCCGAGCAGTACTTC
>.|TRBV6-5|TRBJ2-3|.
CASRPRGWSTDTQYF
TGTGCCAGCAGACCCAGGGGTTGGAGCACAGATACGCAGTATTTT
>.|TRBV7-9|TRBJ1-1|.
CASSLQGLTEAFF
TGTGCCAGCAGCTTACAGGGATTAACTGAAGCTTTCTTT
>TRBD1|TRBV2|TRBJ1-5|.
CASTRQGVGDNQPQHF
TGTGCCAGCACCCGACAGGGTGTAGGGGACAATCAGCCCCAGCATTTT
>TRBD1|TRBV4-1|TRBJ1-1|once
CASSHSRGRGGRDTEAFF
TGCGCCAGCAGCCACTCCAGGGGGCGAGGGGGTCGGGACACTGAAGCTTTCTTT
>.|TRBV14|TRBJ2-7|few
CASSGSSYEQYF
TGTGCCAGCAGCGGGAGTTCCTACGAGCAGTACTTC
>.|TRBV19|TRBJ2-2|.
CASFMAGNTGELFF
TGTGCCAGTTTTATGGCAGGGAACACCGGGGAGCTGTTTTTT
>.|TRBV5-4|TRBJ2-5|.
CASSLGSNSGQGLWTQYF
TGTGCCAGCAGCTTGGGATCTAACAGTGGGCAGGGGTTGTGGACCCAGTACTTC
>.|TRBV7-9|TRBJ2-4|.
CASSYIDVRAKNIQYF
TGTGCCAGCAGTTATATAGACGTGAGGGCCAAAAACATTCAGTACTTC
>.|TRBV7-9|TRBJ2-7|.
CASSLAGGIAEQYF
TGTGCCAGCAGCTTAGCGGGGGGTATAGCCGAGCAGTACTTC